This section outlines one T cell receptor (beta chain) sequence together with its context. Enrollees, roughly 18 to 95 years old, lived in about two dozen US areas. Resolution of symptoms, clearance, or two negative PCRs was present in recovered Cohort 3 donors. The sample is drawn from a study of blood T cell repertoires in COVID-19. Study details: PBMCs, B-cell-depleted T cells, or T cells provided the cDNA or gDNA that made up the material.

Original data processing: The assay estimated nucleated cells by amplifying reference gene primers. Produced via immunoSEQ multiplex PCR; TCRdb's table is partial and in-frame only. That table supplies the V and J calls and clone size; D and trimming were determined from the DNA. The table lists approximately 100,000 clones, around 85% of them singletons. This CDR3 is built from 17 residues. After removal of 6 bases from V and 0 bases from J, the junction contained 10 bases not matched to a gene. Germline V gives CDR1 MDHEN, CDR2 SYDVKM. The specimen sequenced was PBMCs or T cells enriched from blood (not recorded which). This clonotype originated in a woman between 45 and 60 years old who had recovered from COVID-19. The rearrangement links TRBV28 to TRBJ2-1; 8 positions match TRBD2. CDR3: CASRTTEGLASYNEQFF. CDR3 bases: TGTGCCAGCAGAACCACCGAAGGACTAGCCTCCTACAATGAGCAGTTCTTC. Full variable domain (remainder filled in from reference TRBV28 and TRBJ2-1): DVKVTQSSRYLVKRTGEKVFLECVQDMDHENMFWYRQDPGLGLRLIYFSYDVKMKEKGDIPEGYSVSREKKERFSLILESASTNQTSMYLCASRTTEGLASYNEQFFGPGTRLTVL.